This T cell receptor beta chain derives from a study of blood T cell repertoires in COVID-19. The wider study: Samples came from the United States, Italy and Spain, spanning acute and convalescent COVID-19. Sources were T cells, B-cell-depleted T cells, or PBMCs; the material itself was cDNA or gDNA.

Seattle patient enrollment occurred during active infection, with longitudinal follow-up thereafter. Authors' analysis steps: The assay estimated nucleated cells by amplifying reference gene primers. This table comes from immunoSEQ multiplex PCR, and its TCRdb copy is limited to in-frame clones, with some not included. V, J and clone size were drawn from that table, and D and trimming were deduced from the DNA. The profile shows more than 350,000 clones, around 87% of them singletons. This clone was seen a handful of times. The V segment lost 1 base and the J segment 7 bases; nucleotides outside the gene matches: 7. Germline V CDR1 and CDR2: SGDLS, YYNGEE. This CDR3 contains 15 residues.

Sequenced: peripheral blood. This rearrangement joins TRBV9 to TRBJ2-2, with TRBD2 matching 7 bases. The sequence was obtained from a woman in her twenties or thirties with COVID-19, enrolled during active disease. CDR3 in amino acids: CASSVSGGSVGELFF. In nucleotides, the CDR3 is TGTGCCAGCAGCGTAAGTGGCGGGAGCGTCGGGGAGCTGTTTTTT.